This passage covers 23 T cell receptor beta chains from one sample sequenced in a study of blood T cell repertoires in COVID-19. TCRdb keeps only in-frame clones here, not all; method: immunoSEQ multiplex PCR. The sample holds approximately 54,000 clones; around nine tenths are singletons and the top ten take 7% to 9%. The material sequenced was peripheral blood. These receptors were taken from a woman between 40 and 50 years old with active COVID-19.

The chain recombines TRBV4-2 with TRBJ2-3, with D perhaps TRBD1 (6 bases). Germline loops: CDR1 LGHNA, CDR2 YNFKEQ. CDR3 size: 16 residues. Trimming removed 1 base from V and 0 bases from J, with 11 bases in between. CDR3 DNA sequence: TGTGCCAGCAGCCAAGTACGGGACACTAGCACAGATACGCAGTATTTT. Amino acids: CASSQVRDTSTDTQYF.

This rearrangement joins TRBV3-1 (or the pseudogene TRBV3-2) to TRBJ2-7; 9 bases agree with TRBD2. CDR1 and CDR2 (germline): LGHDT, YNNKEL (reference sequence). The CDR3 consists of 16 residues. V trimming: 4 bases; J trimming: 5 bases; junction bases outside the gene matches: 12. The DNA of the CDR3 is TGTGCCAGCAGCCCCCTATGGCGGGGGGGCTTCCACGAGCAGTACTTC. Encoded protein: CASSPLWRGGFHEQYF.

This chain joins TRBV18 and TRBJ2-7; 8 positions agree with TRBD1. Germline V CDR1 and CDR2: KGHSH, LQKENI. The CDR3 is made up of 15 amino acids. Germline trimming cut 1 base from V and 2 bases from J; bases unmatched to any gene: 4. The CDR3 loop is CASSPQQGATYEQYF. CDR3 sequence (DNA): TGTGCCAGCTCACCACAGCAGGGGGCCACCTACGAGCAGTACTTC.

V usage is TRBV19 and J usage is TRBJ2-2; D gene unclear. The V end lost 8 bases, the J end lost 5 bases, and 18 bases lay between the germline ends. CDR3 length equals 15 residues. Germline V lookup: CDR1 LNHDA, CDR2 SQIVND (reference sequence). The CDR3 loop reads CASRTAGRVTGELFF. The CDR3 coding sequence is TGTGCCAGTCGTACGGCTGGCCGGGTTACCGGGGAGCTGTTTTTT.

The CDR3, as DNA: TGTGCCAGTAGTATAAGTAGAAGCCTTCGCAATGAGCAGTTCTTC. It codes for CASSISRSLRNEQFF. V and J are TRBV19 and TRBJ2-1; no clear D gene. The CDR3 covers 15 residues. Germline CDR1 is LNHDA and CDR2 is SQIVND (reference sequence). V lost 2 bases, J lost 6 bases, and 14 bases lay in between.

The rearrangement joins TRBV6-5 to TRBJ1-1; 10 bases match TRBD1. The CDR3 runs 14 residues. Looked up from germline, CDR1 is MNHEY and CDR2 is SVGAGI. The ends lost 6 bases at V and 4 bases at J; junction bases unmatched: 5. The DNA of the CDR3 is TGTGCCAGCAGGCGACAGGGGGCAAGCACTGAAGCTTTCTTT. Translated: CASRRQGASTEAFF.

The J gene is TRBJ1-2, the V gene TRBV20-1; D ambiguous. The CDR3 spans 13 residues. With 3 bases removed from V and 1 base from J, the gap between germline ends came to 9 bases. CDR1 and CDR2 from the germline V gene are DFQATT and SNEGSKA (reference sequence). DNA of the CDR3: TGCAGTGCTAGTGAGGCAGATAACTATGGCTACACCTTC. This gives the protein CSASEADNYGYTF.

The sample holds one count of this clone. The gene calls are TRBV7-9 and TRBJ1-6; 11 nucleotides align to TRBD1. Germline V CDR1 and CDR2: SEHNR, FQNEAQ (reference sequence). The CDR3 totals 15 residues. Trimming at V came to 5 bases and at J to 10 bases, leaving 7 bases not matched to a gene. The CDR3 sequence is CASSPMGTGGSPLHF. The CDR3 DNA sequence: TGTGCCAGCAGCCCCATGGGGACAGGGGGATCACCCCTCCACTTT.

In this sample, this clone turned up once. V usage is TRBV11-2 and J usage is TRBJ2-2; TRBD2 matches at 7 bases. The CDR3 is 15 amino acids. Trimming removed 0 bases from V and 6 bases from J; junction bases left unmatched: 4. CDR1 SGHAT and CDR2 FQNNGV come from the germline V gene. The CDR3 sequence: CASSLELAGSGELFF. In DNA, the CDR3 is TGTGCCAGCAGCTTAGAATTAGCGGGTTCCGGGGAGCTGTTTTTT.

J is TRBJ1-2 and V is TRBV18, with 10 bases lining up with TRBD1. In germline, CDR1 is KGHSH, CDR2 LQKENI. The CDR3 length is 15 residues. V was pared by 4 bases and J by 3 bases, with 5 bases of the junction left unmatched. CDR3 protein: CASSLATGGDYGYTF. DNA of the CDR3: TGTGCCAGCTCACTCGCGACAGGGGGCGACTATGGCTACACCTTC. Complete variable domain (other parts from reference TRBV18 and TRBJ1-2): NAGVMQNPRHLVRRRGQEARLRCSPMKGHSHVYWYRQLPEEGLKFMVYLQKENIIDESGMPKERFSAEFPKEGPSILRIQQVVRGDSAAYFCASSLATGGDYGYTFGSGTRLTVV.

The CDR3 is CASSPQRGAEDTQYF. CDR3 nucleotide sequence: TGTGCCAGCTCACCCCAGCGGGGGGCGGAAGATACGCAGTATTTT. The chain links TRBV18 to TRBJ2-3; TRBD2 aligns across 9 bases. Looked up from germline, CDR1 is KGHSH and CDR2 is LQKENI. The CDR3 extends over 15 amino acids. V lost 3 bases to trimming and J lost 5 bases; unmatched junction nucleotides: 6.

Note on this clone: Other DNA sequences in this specimen translate into the identical CDR3. The gene calls are TRBV12-3 or TRBV12-4 and TRBJ2-5; the D is unclear. The CDR3 length is 11 residues. Between the trimmed V and J ends, which lost 3 bases and 4 bases, there was a span of 3 bases. CDR3 loop: CASSLAETQYF. CDR3 nucleotides: TGTGCCAGCAGTTTGGCAGAGACCCAGTACTTC.

The V call is TRBV6-1, the J call TRBJ2-7; 7 nucleotides agree with TRBD1. V dropped 2 bases and J dropped 3; count of bases not matched to a gene: 7. The CDR3 has 15 amino acids. Per the germline V gene, CDR1 is MNHNS and CDR2 is SASEGT. CDR3 DNA sequence: TGTGCCAGCAGTGAATCGGTGGGGGACAGCTACGAGCAGTACTTC. It encodes CASSESVGDSYEQYF.

The J gene is TRBJ1-2, the V gene TRBV5-1; a possible D gene is TRBD1 (5 bases). Trimming stripped 2 bases from V and 8 bases from J, with 16 bases between. The CDR3 covers 14 residues. Germline CDR1 and CDR2: SGHRS and YFSETQ. The CDR3 spells CASSFAGRVEGYTF. CDR3 bases: TGCGCCAGCAGCTTCGCGGGGCGGGTGGAGGGCTACACCTTC.

J is TRBJ2-3 and V is TRBV19; 10 nucleotides align to TRBD2. The CDR3 spans 16 residues. Germline-derived CDR1 and CDR2 are LNHDA and SQIVND (reference sequence). J lost 0 bases, V lost 6 bases, and 6 bases had no gene match. Here the CDR3 reads CASSLLAGVSTDTQYF. The CDR3 coding sequence is TGTGCCAGTAGCCTCCTAGCGGGGGTTAGCACAGATACGCAGTATTTT.

V gene TRBV7-9 combines with J gene TRBJ1-2, with 8 bases matching TRBD1. Germline lookup yields CDR1 SEHNR and CDR2 FQNEAQ (reference sequence). The CDR3 totals 14 residues. J was trimmed by 8 bases and V by 5 bases; bases with no gene match: 10. The CDR3: CASSPGQGEGGYTF. In nucleotides, the CDR3 is TGTGCCAGCAGCCCCGGACAGGGAGAGGGGGGCTACACCTTC.

This rearrangement joins TRBV2 to TRBJ1-1, with 8 bases fitting TRBD1. The V and J ends lost 4 bases and 6 bases, in that order; junction bases with no gene match: 7. Germline CDR1 and CDR2: SNHLY and FYNNEI. The CDR3 is made up of 14 amino acids. The CDR3: CASSGQGITAEAFF. CDR3 DNA: TGTGCCAGCAGTGGACAGGGGATAACCGCTGAAGCTTTCTTT.

The chain uses TRBV15 and TRBJ1-2; maybe TRBD1 (6 bases). The CDR3 length is 14 residues. Per the germline V gene, CDR1 is LNHNV and CDR2 is YYDKDF (reference sequence). The V gene lost 3 bases and the J gene lost 4 bases, with 12 bases spanning the gap. The CDR3 loop reads CATSRAGEGYGYTF. The CDR3, as DNA: TGTGCCACCAGCAGGGCAGGGGAGGGCTATGGCTACACCTTC.

V is TRBV4-1 and J is TRBJ2-3; D is possibly TRBD2 (6 bases). The V gene's germline CDR1 is MGHRA and CDR2 YSYEKL. Trimming took 0 bases from V and 2 from J, leaving 9 bases between them. The CDR3 totals 15 residues. The chain's CDR3 is CASSQEGLPTDTQYF. Here the CDR3 DNA reads TGCGCCAGCAGCCAAGAGGGACTTCCCACAGATACGCAGTATTTT.

J is TRBJ2-3 and V is TRBV6-2 or TRBV6-3, with D maybe TRBD2 (5 bases). Germline loops: CDR1 MNHEY, CDR2 SVGEGT. V was shortened by 5 bases and J by 1 base, with 10 bases between the two germline ends. The CDR3 covers 14 residues. CDR3 region: CASSSGQGTDTQYF. CDR3 DNA: TGTGCCAGCAGTAGCGGCCAAGGCACAGATACGCAGTATTTT.

The gene calls are TRBV27 and TRBJ1-1; no firm D call. This CDR3 is 14 amino acids long. Trimming stripped 2 bases from V and 0 bases from J, with 7 bases between. The V gene's germline CDR1 is MNHEY and CDR2 SMNVEV (reference sequence). The CDR3 protein is CASSLGRLNTEAFF. For the CDR3, the DNA is TGTGCCAGCAGTTTAGGCAGGTTGAACACTGAAGCTTTCTTT.

This clone came up once. In nucleotides, the CDR3 is TGTGCCAGCAGCTCCGGGGGGGCCGGCTACAATGAGCAGTTCTTC. It specifies CASSSGGAGYNEQFF. This chain joins TRBV11-3 and TRBJ2-1, with 8 bases identical to TRBD2. This CDR3 comprises 15 residues. From germline, CDR1 is SGHNT and CDR2 YENEEA. With 4 bases clipped from V and 3 bases from J, the junction kept 5 bases outside the gene matches.

The V gene is TRBV7-9, the J gene TRBJ2-3, with 8 bases that match TRBD2. With 5 bases clipped from V and 6 bases from J, the junction kept 13 bases outside the gene matches. This CDR3 region has 16 residues. Germline-derived CDR1 and CDR2 are SEHNR and FQNEAQ (reference sequence). CDR3 protein: CASSPRGSGDADTQYF. CDR3 in DNA: TGTGCCAGCAGCCCCCGTGGTAGCGGGGACGCCGATACGCAGTATTTT.